Each of the 21 T cell receptor beta chains below was sequenced from the same sample in a study of cytomegalovirus exposure and HLA in healthy donors. The PCR ran on 60 Vbeta and 13 Jbeta primers. Sequenced by immunoSEQ multiplex PCR; TCRdb stores in-frame clones only, minus some. The sample carries 85,000 to 100,000 clones, approximately 85% recorded once. Sequencing input: PBMCs. The receptors derive from a woman aged 18-29 years in good health and CMV-seropositive.

In its sample, this clone was seen once. V gene TRBV19 combines with J gene TRBJ1-2, with D unresolved. The length of the CDR3 is 14 residues. Germline CDR1 and CDR2: LNHDA and SQIVND (reference sequence). With 8 bases removed from V and 4 bases from J, the gap between germline ends came to 17 bases. The DNA of the CDR3 is TGTGCCAGTGATACCGGTGACTCGGGCTATGGCTACACCTTC. Its protein is CASDTGDSGYGYTF.

This clone was detected only a few times. V is TRBV6-1 and J is TRBJ2-4, with D uncertain. Germline loops: CDR1 MNHNS, CDR2 SASEGT. The germline V and J ends were trimmed by 4 bases and 0 bases, with 10 bases remaining between them. The CDR3 spans 15 residues. CDR3 region: CASSGRTVAKNIQYF. The CDR3 DNA follows: TGTGCCAGCAGTGGAAGAACAGTAGCCAAAAACATTCAGTACTTC.

The chain joins TRBV18 to TRBJ1-2; TRBD1 matches at 10 bases. With 1 base clipped from V and 8 bases from J, the junction kept 7 bases outside the gene matches. CDR1 KGHSH and CDR2 LQKENI come from the germline V gene. This CDR3 contains 15 residues. The CDR3 sequence: CASSPLPGQGIGYTF. Here the CDR3 DNA reads TGTGCCAGCTCACCACTTCCGGGACAGGGGATCGGCTACACCTTC.

The gene calls are TRBV7-2 and TRBJ1-1; D is undetermined. CDR3 size: 13 residues. Germline-derived CDR1 and CDR2 are SGHTA and FQGNSA. Trimming stripped 4 bases from V and 3 bases from J, with 9 bases between. For the CDR3, the DNA is TGTGCCAGCAGCTCTCAGGCATACACTGAAGCTTTCTTT. This encodes CASSSQAYTEAFF.

This sequence joins TRBV5-4 and TRBJ2-1; 7 bases match TRBD2. This CDR3 has 14 amino acids. Germline CDR1 SGHNT, CDR2 YYREEE (reference sequence). V shed 0 bases and J 5 bases; nucleotides not matched to a gene: 2. DNA of the CDR3: TGTGCCAGCAGCTTGGGACTAGCAGACAATGAGCAGTTCTTC. This encodes CASSLGLADNEQFF.

The table lists this clone with a few counts. The chain uses TRBV28 and TRBJ2-3; the D gene is possibly TRBD2 (5 bases). Trimming removed 6 bases from V and 2 bases from J, with 15 bases in between. The CDR3 has 15 amino acids. From germline, CDR1 is MDHEN and CDR2 SYDVKM. The DNA of the CDR3 is TGTGCCAGCAGCTCAGGCGGGCCACACACAGATACGCAGTATTTT. Translating gives CASSSGGPHTDTQYF.

This clone was counted once. The chain is built from TRBV5-1 and TRBJ1-2, with 7 bases matching TRBD1. Germline trimming cut 3 bases from V and 5 bases from J; bases unmatched to any gene: 19. The germline V gene encodes CDR1 SGHRS and CDR2 YFSETQ. The CDR3 consists of 18 residues. This CDR3 reads CASSSTGVPGGGEYGYTF. The CDR3 nucleotides read TGCGCCAGCAGCTCAACAGGGGTTCCTGGTGGAGGGGAATATGGCTACACCTTC.

The chain joins TRBV6-5 to TRBJ1-5; no clear D gene. The length of the CDR3 is 13 residues. Deletions cut 0 bases from V and 6 bases from J, with 6 bases between. Germline CDR1 reads MNHEY; CDR2 reads SVGAGI. CDR3 in DNA: TGTGCCAGCAGTTACTCGTCGTTTCAGCCCCAGCATTTT. It codes for CASSYSSFQPQHF.

The chain combines TRBV7-9 with TRBJ1-4; 7 nucleotides line up with TRBD1. CDR3 length: 15 residues. The V gene end was trimmed by 11 bases and the J gene end by 3 bases; junction bases not matched to a gene: 12. Germline V gene lookup returns CDR1 SEHNR and CDR2 FQNEAQ (reference sequence). The CDR3 nucleotides read TGTGCCGGGGCTGATCAGGGGACAGCTAATGAAAAACTGTTTTTT. Its protein is CAGADQGTANEKLFF.

The rearrangement uses TRBV6-6 and TRBJ2-7; 7 bases line up with TRBD2. The V segment lost 5 bases and the J segment 2 bases; nucleotides outside the gene matches: 3. CDR3 length: 13 residues. Germline CDR1 reads MNHNY; CDR2 reads SVGAGI (reference sequence). The CDR3 DNA sequence: TGTGCCAGCAGTGCTAGCGGTCCCTACGAGCAGTACTTC. Translation gives CASSASGPYEQYF.

V is TRBV25-1 and J is TRBJ2-7; TRBD2 matches at 7 bases. Germline V gene sequence: CDR1 MGHDK, CDR2 SYGVNS. V lost 4 bases to trimming and J lost 2 bases; unmatched junction nucleotides: 2. The CDR3 is made up of 13 amino acids. This CDR3 reads CASSAAGAYEQYF. The DNA of the CDR3 is TGTGCCAGCAGTGCCGCGGGGGCCTACGAGCAGTACTTC.

The chain recombines TRBV5-1 with TRBJ2-6; 7 nucleotides match TRBD2. Germline trimming cut 0 bases from V and 0 bases from J; bases unmatched to any gene: 9. This CDR3 comprises 19 residues. Germline CDR1 reads SGHRS; CDR2 reads YFSETQ. Here the CDR3 reads CASSLDTMGGSSGANVLTF. The CDR3 DNA follows: TGCGCCAGCAGCTTGGACACTATGGGGGGGAGCTCTGGGGCCAACGTCCTGACTTTC.

The chain couples TRBV10-1 to TRBJ1-1, with TRBD1 matching over 10 bases. The CDR3 runs to 16 residues. Germline V CDR1 and CDR2: WNHNN, SYGVQD (reference sequence). V trimming: 0 bases; J trimming: 0 bases; junction bases outside the gene matches: 1. The CDR3 reads CASSESGQGLNTEAFF. CDR3 nucleotide sequence: TGCGCCAGCAGTGAGTCGGGACAGGGGCTGAACACTGAAGCTTTCTTT.

The chain combines TRBV5-4 with TRBJ2-1; perhaps TRBD1 as D (6 bases). This CDR3 is 15 amino acids long. V lost 0 bases to trimming and J lost 4 bases, with 11 bases between them. Germline CDR1 is SGHNT and CDR2 is YYREEE (reference sequence). The CDR3: CASSLGWGTYNEQFF. CDR3 bases: TGTGCCAGCAGCTTGGGATGGGGGACATACAATGAGCAGTTCTTC.

The rearrangement joins TRBV28 to TRBJ2-4; D call uncertain. V was shortened by 2 bases and J by 6 bases, with 8 bases between the two germline ends. The germline CDR1 and CDR2 sequences are MDHEN and SYDVKM. The CDR3 is 13 residues long. The CDR3: CASSLKPLNIQYF. The DNA of the CDR3 is TGTGCCAGCAGTTTAAAGCCGTTAAACATTCAGTACTTC.

This clone was seen only once. The rearrangement links TRBV6-5 to TRBJ2-1, with 10 bases aligning to TRBD2. CDR1 and CDR2 (germline): MNHEY, SVGAGI. V gave up 0 bases and J gave up 7 bases; unmatched junction bases: 6. This CDR3 region has 16 residues. CDR3 residues: CASSYSRLAGVNEQFF. The CDR3 coding sequence is TGTGCCAGCAGTTACTCCCGGCTAGCGGGAGTTAATGAGCAGTTCTTC.

This clone was counted a few times. The V gene is TRBV5-4, the J gene TRBJ1-4; weak D call: TRBD1 (6 bases). CDR1 SGHNT and CDR2 YYREEE come from the germline V gene (reference sequence). V was pared by 4 bases and J by 8 bases, with 15 bases between. This CDR3 region has 14 residues. The CDR3 coding sequence is TGTGCCAGCAGCACAGGGTTAATAGAGGAAAAACTGTTTTTT. Translation gives CASSTGLIEEKLFF.

The chain has TRBV6-1 and TRBJ1-2, with 8 bases matching TRBD1. Unmatched junction bases numbered 10, after V lost 4 bases and J lost 6 bases. The CDR3 runs 15 residues. The germline gives CDR1 MNHNS, CDR2 SASEGT. The CDR3 protein is CASSGTGINTNGYTF. In nucleotides, the CDR3 is TGTGCCAGCAGTGGGACAGGGATAAACACGAATGGCTACACCTTC.

This chain joins TRBV5-6 and TRBJ1-2; 9 bases line up with TRBD1. After removal of 3 bases from V and 8 bases from J, the junction contained 11 bases not matched to a gene. Germline V gene lookup returns CDR1 SGHDT and CDR2 YYEEEE. CDR3 size: 15 residues. CDR3 amino acids: CASSSWPGQGIGYTF. CDR3 nucleotide sequence: TGTGCCAGCAGCTCATGGCCGGGACAGGGAATCGGCTACACCTTC.

This rearrangement joins TRBV4-1 to TRBJ2-7; D not certain. Germline CDR1 and CDR2: MGHRA and YSYEKL. Deletions cut 0 bases from V and 4 bases from J, with 16 bases between. The CDR3 has 16 amino acids. This CDR3 reads CASSQDRPFLGYEQYF. CDR3 nucleotides: TGCGCCAGCAGCCAAGATCGACCTTTTCTCGGGTACGAGCAGTACTTC.

The chain couples TRBV5-1 to TRBJ2-1; TRBD2 agrees at 9 bases. V shed 0 bases and J 7 bases; nucleotides not matched to a gene: 8. Germline V gene sequence: CDR1 SGHRS, CDR2 YFSETQ. The CDR3 has 16 residues. The CDR3 here is CASSLEYAGGRNEQFF. CDR3 nucleotides: TGCGCCAGCAGCTTGGAATACGCGGGAGGGAGAAATGAGCAGTTCTTC.